The text below deals with one TCR beta chain. This specimen comes from a study of blood T cell repertoires in COVID-19. Clones were sequenced by immunoSEQ multiplex PCR, and TCRdb holds only the in-frame ones, with some missing. This sample has approximately 440,000 clones, with about nine tenths found just once. This CDR3 is built from 12 residues. V was pared by 7 bases and J by 7 bases, with 13 bases between. Germline V gives CDR1 MNHEY, CDR2 SVGAGI. The study recruited people aged about 18 to 89 years across about 25 US areas. The source material was PBMCs or T cells enriched from blood (not recorded which). The sequence derives from a man in his late teens or twenties who had recovered from COVID-19. The chain is built from TRBV6-5 and TRBJ1-2; tentative D call: TRBD1 (5 bases). The CDR3 is CASNRGGSGYTF. The CDR3 DNA reads TGTGCCAGCAATCGCGGGGGTAGTGGCTACACCTTC.